Listed here are 20 T cell receptor beta chains from one sample, sequenced in a study of CD8+ T cells in alopecia areata. The sequencing template was cDNA reverse transcribed from extracted RNA. Produced via immunoSEQ multiplex PCR; TCRdb's table is partial and in-frame only. The data contain 150,000 to 200,000 clones, around 64% of them singletons. Sample treatment: oral pan-JAK inhibitor, 5-10 mg twice daily. Sequenced here: CD4+ T cells sorted from blood, sampled between weeks 49 and 50, from a patient treated with tofacitinib. The source is a human donor with alopecia areata.

The chain carries TRBV6-5 and TRBJ2-5; a weak D match, TRBD1 (5 bases). CDR1 and CDR2 (germline): MNHEY, SVGAGI. V was trimmed by 4 bases and J by 5 bases, leaving 11 bases between them. CDR3 size: 13 residues. The CDR3: CASSSGLWETQYF. The CDR3 nucleotides are TGTGCCAGCAGTTCAGGGTTATGGGAGACCCAGTACTTC.

This chain links TRBV15 with TRBJ1-5; TRBD1 might be the D (6 bases). This CDR3 has 14 residues. The germline V gene has CDR1 LNHNV and CDR2 YYDKDF (reference sequence). CDR3 residues: CATRGAFDNQPQHF. CDR3 sequence (DNA): TGTGCGACTCGGGGGGCGTTTGACAATCAGCCCCAGCATTTT.

V is TRBV29-1 and J is TRBJ1-6, with D possibly matching TRBD1 (5 bases). The CDR3 has 13 amino acids. V lost 7 bases and J lost 5, with 12 bases in between. Germline values: CDR1 SQVTM, CDR2 ANQGSEA. The CDR3, as DNA: TGCAGCGCGGGGGACGGAAATAATTCACCCCTCCACTTT. This encodes CSAGDGNNSPLHF.

The rearrangement uses TRBV5-4 and TRBJ2-2, with a possible D match to TRBD1 (6 bases). The germline CDR1 and CDR2 sequences are SGHNT and YYREEE (reference sequence). Trimming stripped 4 bases from V and 3 bases from J, with 13 bases between. CDR3 length: 15 amino acids. The CDR3 nucleotides read TGTGCCAGCAGCCAGCAGGGGATAGACACCGGGGAGCTGTTTTTT. Protein: CASSQQGIDTGELFF.

V usage is TRBV4-3 and J usage is TRBJ2-1, with D possibly matching TRBD1 (5 bases). The CDR3 contains 14 residues. In germline, CDR1 is LGHNA, CDR2 YSLEER. V was shortened by 3 bases and J by 4 bases, with 10 bases between the two germline ends. The CDR3 here is CASSHDRTYNEQFF. CDR3 nucleotides: TGCGCCAGCAGCCATGATAGGACATACAATGAGCAGTTCTTC.

The V call is TRBV30, the J call TRBJ1-1; TRBD1 is a possible D gene (6 bases). The germline V gene encodes CDR1 GTSNPN and CDR2 SVGIG (reference sequence). This CDR3 is 14 amino acids long. The ends were cut back, 5 bases at V and 6 bases at J, with 19 bases in the middle. CDR3 protein: CAWEPLTGTAEAFF. The CDR3 DNA sequence: TGTGCCTGGGAACCTCTAACAGGGACGGCTGAAGCTTTCTTT.

The chain recombines TRBV29-1 with TRBJ1-2; the D gene is possibly TRBD1 (6 bases). The V end lost 4 bases, the J end lost 7 bases, and 13 bases lay between the germline ends. Germline V CDR1 and CDR2: SQVTM, ANQGSEA. The CDR3 has 12 residues. CDR3 sequence: CSVAHREGGYTF. In DNA form, the CDR3 reads TGCAGCGTTGCACACAGGGAAGGTGGCTACACCTTC. The variable domain in full, with the rest retrieved from reference TRBV29-1 and TRBJ1-2, is SAVISQKPSRDICQRGTSLTIQCQVDSQVTMMFWYRQQPGQSLTLIATANQGSEATYESGFVIDKFPISRPNLTFSTLTVSNMSPEDSSIYLCSVAHREGGYTFGSGTRLTVV.

The chain carries TRBV7-2 and TRBJ2-1, with TRBD1 identical over 11 bases. The CDR3 has 15 residues. Trimming at V came to 4 bases and at J to 3 bases, leaving 2 bases not matched to a gene. CDR1 SGHTA and CDR2 FQGNSA come from the germline V gene. The CDR3 DNA reads as TGTGCCAGCAGCTCCGGGACAGGGGGCTACAATGAGCAGTTCTTC. Its protein is CASSSGTGGYNEQFF.

The chain recombines TRBV5-4 with TRBJ2-3, with D tentatively TRBD2 (5 bases). Germline V lookup: CDR1 SGHNT, CDR2 YYREEE (reference sequence). Trimming shortened V by 9 bases and J by 2 bases, and 16 bases separated the two germline ends. CDR3 length: 14 amino acids. This CDR3 reads CATTTGDFTDTQYF. CDR3 coding DNA: TGTGCCACTACGACCGGGGATTTCACAGATACGCAGTATTTT.

The chain joins TRBV25-1 to TRBJ1-2, with D perhaps matching TRBD1 (5 bases). Trimming left V 5 bases short and J 5 bases short, with 6 bases between. CDR1 is MGHDK and CDR2 is SYGVNS in the germline V gene. CDR3 size: 11 residues. CDR3 residues: CASSPGYGYTF. CDR3 sequence (DNA): TGTGCCAGCAGTCCAGGGTATGGCTACACCTTC.

In its sample, this clone was seen a few times. The V gene is TRBV30, the J gene TRBJ1-1, with TRBD1 matching over 7 bases. This CDR3 has 14 amino acids. Germline lookup yields CDR1 GTSNPN and CDR2 SVGIG (reference sequence). V lost 2 bases and J lost 3; bases outside the gene matches: 6. The CDR3 region has the DNA TGTGCCTGGAGTCGATCACAGGGGCACACTGAAGCTTTCTTT. Amino acids: CAWSRSQGHTEAFF. Looking up the rest from reference TRBV30 and TRBJ1-1 gives the full variable domain: SQTIHQWPATLVQPVGSPLSLECTVEGTSNPNLYWYRQAAGRGLQLLFYSVGIGQISSEVPQNLSASRPQDRQFILSSKKLLLSDSGFYLCAWSRSQGHTEAFFGQGTRLTVV.

The chain combines TRBV5-4 with TRBJ2-3; D unresolved. The germline V gene encodes CDR1 SGHNT and CDR2 YYREEE (reference sequence). Trimming stripped 3 bases from V and 7 bases from J, with 9 bases between. This CDR3 is 12 amino acids long. This chain's CDR3 is CASSSTLNTQYF. CDR3 nucleotide sequence: TGTGCCAGCAGCTCTACCCTAAATACGCAGTATTTT.

V usage is TRBV29-1 and J usage is TRBJ1-4; D gene unclear. This CDR3 has 13 residues. V lost 4 bases and J lost 7, with 13 bases in between. CDR1 is SQVTM and CDR2 is ANQGSEA in the germline V gene. The DNA for the CDR3 is TGCAGCGTTGCCAAAAACAGAGGTGAAAAACTGTTTTTT. It is translated as CSVAKNRGEKLFF.

CDR3 nucleotide sequence: TGCGCCAGCAGCTCCTTCGGGACCCAAAATGAAAAACTGTTTTTT. Its protein is CASSSFGTQNEKLFF. The chain is built from TRBV5-1 and TRBJ1-4; the D gene is possibly TRBD1 (5 bases). The CDR3 extends over 15 amino acids. Germline assignment: CDR1 SGHRS and CDR2 YFSETQ. Between the trimmed V and J ends, which lost 3 bases and 5 bases, there was a span of 14 bases.

The chain uses TRBV30 and TRBJ2-1; 13 nucleotides match TRBD2. Germline CDR1 is GTSNPN and CDR2 is SVGIG (reference sequence). This CDR3 region has 15 residues. Trimming removed 0 bases from V and 10 bases from J; junction bases left unmatched: 6. CDR3 DNA sequence: TGTGCCTGGAGTGTACTAGCGGGGGGGCCCGGCGAGCAGTTCTTC. This sequence encodes CAWSVLAGGPGEQFF.

The chain carries TRBV29-1 and TRBJ2-5; D gene ambiguous. The germline CDR1 and CDR2 sequences are SQVTM and ANQGSEA. CDR3 length equals 13 residues. V gave up 7 bases and J gave up 2 bases, with 14 bases separating them. The CDR3 sequence is CSGMKGNQETQYF. The CDR3 DNA reads as TGCAGCGGGATGAAAGGGAATCAAGAGACCCAGTACTTC.

This clone was detected once. This chain links TRBV4-1 with TRBJ2-4; perhaps D is TRBD1 or TRBD2 (5 bases each). V dropped 3 bases and J dropped 0 bases, with 9 bases sitting between them. Germline V gene lookup returns CDR1 MGHRA and CDR2 YSYEKL. The length of the CDR3 is 15 residues. The CDR3 spells CASSHPGTAKNIQYF. DNA for the CDR3: TGCGCCAGCAGCCACCCCGGGACAGCCAAAAACATTCAGTACTTC.

V gene TRBV14 combines with J gene TRBJ1-2; D is possibly TRBD1 (6 bases). Germline-derived CDR1 and CDR2 are SGHDN and FVKESK. Trimming took off 1 base at V and 9 bases at J, with 12 bases between the two ends. The CDR3 contains 13 residues. The CDR3 sequence: CASSQGGHLSYTF. In DNA form, the CDR3 reads TGTGCCAGCAGCCAAGGGGGACATCTGAGCTACACCTTC.

The chain recombines TRBV7-2 with TRBJ2-6; D remains ambiguous. From germline, CDR1 is SGHTA and CDR2 FQGNSA. V was clipped by 5 bases and J by 0 bases, with 11 bases between them. The CDR3 spans 16 residues. The CDR3 region has the DNA TGTGCCAGCAGCCCGGACGCTAGCTCTGGGGCCAACGTCCTGACTTTC. Translation gives CASSPDASSGANVLTF.

The chain recombines TRBV15 with TRBJ1-5, with 7 bases aligning to TRBD1. With 8 bases clipped from V and 1 base from J, the junction kept 5 bases outside the gene matches. Germline V gene data show CDR1 as LNHNV and CDR2 as YYDKDF (reference sequence). The CDR3 has 14 amino acids. This CDR3 reads CATGSRGSNQPQHF. CDR3 nucleotides: TGTGCCACCGGATCCAGGGGGAGCAATCAGCCCCAGCATTTT.